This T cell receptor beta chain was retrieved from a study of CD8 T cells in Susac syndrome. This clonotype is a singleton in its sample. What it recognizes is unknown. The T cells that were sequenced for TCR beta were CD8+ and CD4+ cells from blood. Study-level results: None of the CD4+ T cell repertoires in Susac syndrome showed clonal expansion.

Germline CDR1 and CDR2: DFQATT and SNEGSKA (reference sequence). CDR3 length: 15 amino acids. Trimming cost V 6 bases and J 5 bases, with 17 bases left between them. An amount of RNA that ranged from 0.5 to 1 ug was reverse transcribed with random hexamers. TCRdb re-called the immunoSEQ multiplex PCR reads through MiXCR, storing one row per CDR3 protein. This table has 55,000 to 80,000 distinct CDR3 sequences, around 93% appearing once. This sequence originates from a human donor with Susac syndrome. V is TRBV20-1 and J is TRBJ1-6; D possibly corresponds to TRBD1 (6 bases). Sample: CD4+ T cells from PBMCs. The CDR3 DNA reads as TGCAGTGCGAGACTCGGGACATCTAATAATTCACCCCTCCACTTT. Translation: CSARLGTSNNSPLHF.